These T cell receptor beta chains were read from a single sample in a study of T cells in Graves' hyperthyroidism and ophthalmopathy. A single record per CDR3 protein comes from TCRdb applying MiXCR to the multiplex PCR reads. The table lists 550,000 to 700,000 distinct CDR3 sequences, over 12% of them singletons, with 4.3% in the top ten. Sequenced material: blood. These receptor sequences come from a middle-aged woman with Graves' ophthalmopathy. Each CDR3 is given with its conserved first and last residue. D genes are given only for firm matches. Size tells how often a clone was seen (once, few, many) or the class of an expanded clone, and some rows leave it out.

TRBV20-1	13	TRBJ2-7	TRBD2	many	TGCAGTGTTGTGGCGGGAGAAGCCTACGAGCAGTACTTC	CSVVAGEAYEQYF
TRBV28	11	TRBJ2-7	-	many	TGTGCCAGCAGTCCAGGGGACGAGCAGTACTTC	CASSPGDEQYF
TRBV28	15	TRBJ1-1	-	many	TGTGCCAGCAGTTTCCCGCGGGCAGGGAGCACTGAAGCTTTCTTT	CASSFPRAGSTEAFF
TRBV15	14	TRBJ2-4	TRBD2	many	TGTGCCACCAGCACCGGGACTAGCGGGACCATTCAGTACTTC	CATSTGTSGTIQYF
TRBV20-1	13	TRBJ2-7	-	few	TGCAGTGCTAGCCGGCCCGAGATCTACGAGCAGTACTTC	CSASRPEIYEQYF
TRBV28	14	TRBJ1-2	TRBD1	many	TGTGCCAGCAGTTTCAGGGACAGGGTTTCTGGCTACACCTTC	CASSFRDRVSGYTF
TRBV12-3/TRBV12-4	16	TRBJ2-4	-	-	TGTGCCAGCGGTGCCGCTCAAGTCTACCCCAAAAACATTCAGTACTTC	CASGAAQVYPKNIQYF
TRBV25-1	16	TRBJ2-7	TRBD2	-	TGTGCCAGCAGTGATAATTTTAGGGCTAGCGGCTACGAGCAGTACTTC	CASSDNFRASGYEQYF
TRBV19	17	TRBJ2-6	TRBD1	few	TGTGCCAGTAGTAGCTTGGCAGGGGGCTCTGGGGCCAACGTCCTGACTTTC	CASSSLAGGSGANVLTF
TRBV7-2	15	TRBJ2-2	-	many	TGTGCCAGCAGACCCTCCTCGTCCGCCACCGGGGAGCTGTTTTTT	CASRPSSSATGELFF
TRBV20-1	12	TRBJ1-6	TRBD1	many	TGCAGTGCTAGGGACAGGGGTTCACCCCTCCACTTT	CSARDRGSPLHF
TRBV7-2	13	TRBJ2-2	-	-	TGTGCCAGCAGCCCCCCCCGTGGCGGGGAGCTGTTTTTT	CASSPPRGGELFF
TRBV6-1	14	TRBJ1-5	-	-	TGTGCCAGCAGTAAAAGAGAGAGCAATCAGCCCCAGCATTTT	CASSKRESNQPQHF
TRBV6-5	14	TRBJ2-5	-	few	TGTGCCAGCAGTTACTCGGGCAGACAAGAGACCCAGTACTTC	CASSYSGRQETQYF
TRBV6-1	14	TRBJ1-6	TRBD1	many	TGTGCCAGCAGTCGTGACAGGGGGAGATCACCCCTCCACTTT	CASSRDRGRSPLHF
TRBV6-1	13	TRBJ2-5	TRBD2	few	TGTGCCAGCCGGGACTTAGCAAGCGGGAGCCAGTACTTC	CASRDLASGSQYF
TRBV12-3/TRBV12-4	16	TRBJ1-2	-	many	TGTGCCAGCAGTTCCTCCGCGGGAGGTCAAGGGCATGGCTACACCTTC	CASSSSAGGQGHGYTF
TRBV11-3	14	TRBJ1-1	-	-	TGTGCCAGCAGCGTTGACAGGTGGAGCACTGAAGCTTTCTTT	CASSVDRWSTEAFF
TRBV28	15	TRBJ2-7	TRBD1	-	TGTGCCAGCAGTGCATCCGGGACAGGGTACTACGAGCAGTACTTC	CASSASGTGYYEQYF
TRBV13	15	TRBJ2-2	-	-	TGTGCCAGCAGCTTGTGGCGGACAGTGGCCGGGGAGCTGTTTTTT	CASSLWRTVAGELFF
TRBV19	16	TRBJ1-2	TRBD1	many	TGTGCCAGTACCGCCGGGACAGGGCTAAATAACTATGGCTACACCTTC	CASTAGTGLNNYGYTF
TRBV28	14	TRBJ2-7	TRBD2	few	TGTGCCAGCAATAGAGAGCGGGAGGCCTACGAGCAGTACTTC	CASNREREAYEQYF
TRBV7-9	14	TRBJ1-1	TRBD1	-	TGTGCCAGCGGCTTCGACAGGGCCAACACTGAAGCTTTCTTT	CASGFDRANTEAFF
TRBV18	13	TRBJ2-2	-	few	TGTGCCAGCTCACCACCCCCGTCCGGGGAGCTGTTTTTT	CASSPPPSGELFF
TRBV11-2	16	TRBJ2-7	TRBD2	-	TGTGCCAGCAGCTTCGGGGGCGGGAGGACCTCCTACGAGCAGTACTTC	CASSFGGGRTSYEQYF
TRBV28	12	TRBJ2-7	-	many	TGTGCCAGCAGGGGACGGGCCTACGAGCAGTACTTC	CASRGRAYEQYF
TRBV15	15	TRBJ1-5	-	many	TGTGCCACCAGCAGAGATAAAGGGGAGGGACAGCCCCAGCATTTT	CATSRDKGEGQPQHF
TRBV5-1	16	TRBJ2-6	TRBD2	many	TGCGCCAGCTCACTAGCGGGAGTTTCTGGGGCCAACGTCCTGACTTTC	CASSLAGVSGANVLTF
TRBV27	14	TRBJ2-7	TRBD1	many	TGTGCCAGCAGCAGCCGGGACAGGGCTTACGAGCAGTACTTC	CASSSRDRAYEQYF